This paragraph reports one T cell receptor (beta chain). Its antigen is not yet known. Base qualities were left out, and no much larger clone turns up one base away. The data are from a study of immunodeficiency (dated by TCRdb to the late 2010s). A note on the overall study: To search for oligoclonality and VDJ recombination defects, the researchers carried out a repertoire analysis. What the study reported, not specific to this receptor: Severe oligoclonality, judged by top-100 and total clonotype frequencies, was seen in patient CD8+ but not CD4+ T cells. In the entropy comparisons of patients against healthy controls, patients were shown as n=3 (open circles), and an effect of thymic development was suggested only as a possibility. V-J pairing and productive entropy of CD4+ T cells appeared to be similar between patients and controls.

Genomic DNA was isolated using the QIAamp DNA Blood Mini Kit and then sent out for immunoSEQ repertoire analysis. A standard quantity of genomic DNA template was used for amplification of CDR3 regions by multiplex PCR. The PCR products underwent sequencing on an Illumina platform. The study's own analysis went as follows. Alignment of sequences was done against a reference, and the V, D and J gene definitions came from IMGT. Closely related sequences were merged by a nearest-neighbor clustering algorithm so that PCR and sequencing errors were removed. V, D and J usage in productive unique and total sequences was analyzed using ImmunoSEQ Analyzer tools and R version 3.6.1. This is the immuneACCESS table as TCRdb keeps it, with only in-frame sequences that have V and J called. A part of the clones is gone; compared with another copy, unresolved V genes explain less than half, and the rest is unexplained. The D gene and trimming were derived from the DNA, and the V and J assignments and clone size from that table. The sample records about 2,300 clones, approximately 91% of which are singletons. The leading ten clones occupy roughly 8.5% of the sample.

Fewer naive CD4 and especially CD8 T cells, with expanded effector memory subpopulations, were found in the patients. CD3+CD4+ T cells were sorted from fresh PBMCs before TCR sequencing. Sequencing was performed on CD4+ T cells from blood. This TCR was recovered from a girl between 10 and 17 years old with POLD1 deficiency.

The base sequence is TGTGCCACCAGTGATTTGGGACGACTAGGGACAGTCACCTACGAGCAGTACTTC. The encoded protein is CATSDLGRLGTVTYEQYF. The chain couples TRBV24-1 to TRBJ2-7, and perhaps TRBD1 as D gene, on 7 matching bases. CDR3 length: 18 amino acids, cysteine to phenylalanine. The only DNA kept is the CDR3, 54 bases in frame from the first base. The V and J ends are trimmed by 0 bases and 2 bases, leaving 19 bases between them. CDR1 and CDR2 (KGHDR, SFDVKD) derive from the germline V gene.